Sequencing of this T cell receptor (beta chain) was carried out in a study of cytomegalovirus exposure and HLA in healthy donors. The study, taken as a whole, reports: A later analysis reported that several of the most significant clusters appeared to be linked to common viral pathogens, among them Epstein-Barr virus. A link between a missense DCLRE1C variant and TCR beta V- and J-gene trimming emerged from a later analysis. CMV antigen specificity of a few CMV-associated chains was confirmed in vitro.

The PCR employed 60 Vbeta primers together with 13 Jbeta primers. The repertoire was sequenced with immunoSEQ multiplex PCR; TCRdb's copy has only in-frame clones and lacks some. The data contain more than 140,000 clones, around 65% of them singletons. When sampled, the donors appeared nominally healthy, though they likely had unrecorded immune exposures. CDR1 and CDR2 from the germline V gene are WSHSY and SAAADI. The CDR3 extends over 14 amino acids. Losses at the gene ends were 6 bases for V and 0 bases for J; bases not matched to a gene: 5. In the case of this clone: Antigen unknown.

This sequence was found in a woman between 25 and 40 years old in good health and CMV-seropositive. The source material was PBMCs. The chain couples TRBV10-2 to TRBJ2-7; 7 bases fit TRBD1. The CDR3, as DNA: TGCGCCAGCAGGTTAGGGACAGACTCCTACGAGCAGTACTTC. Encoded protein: CASRLGTDSYEQYF.